The clone carrying this T cell receptor beta chain was seen repeatedly, ten times or more. With V trimmed by 6 bases and J by 7 bases, 10 bases remained unmatched. Germline values: CDR1 SEHNR, CDR2 FQNEAQ (reference sequence). The CDR3 loop spans 15 amino acids. This entry is derived from a study of breast tumors, draining lymph nodes, adjacent tissues. Breast cancer patients provided tissue from their axillary draining lymph nodes. TCRdb fed the multiplex PCR reads into MiXCR, producing one record per CDR3 protein. The sample includes about 180,000 distinct CDR3 sequences, 30% to 35% of them seen just once.

This sequence was found in a female donor with breast cancer. Some clones in this sample may be carry-over from other donors' samples. Sequencing was done on a sample of axillary lymph node tissue. The chain joins TRBV7-9 to TRBJ2-1; 9 nucleotides align to TRBD1. The CDR3, as DNA: TGTGCCAGCAGAATGGGGGGACAGGGTAGTAATGAGCAGTTCTTC. Translated: CASRMGGQGSNEQFF.